A single TCR beta chain is shown here with its context. What it recognizes is unknown. These data belong to a study of cytomegalovirus exposure and HLA in healthy donors. Study observations and caveats: In a later analysis, first-cohort TCR clusters were found to tend to co-occur in the approximately 110 validation repertoires.

Produced via immunoSEQ multiplex PCR; TCRdb's table is partial and in-frame only. The sample holds 150,000 to 200,000 clones, roughly 86% seen once. The CDR3 spans 13 residues. The clonotype comes from a man younger than 35 in good health and CMV-seropositive. The sequenced sample was PBMCs. The chain employs TRBV21-1 and TRBJ1-2; the table's D call, TRBD1, has no DNA check behind it. TRBV21-1 is a pseudogene locus. Written as DNA, the CDR3 is TGTGCCAGCAGCAAGGGGCAGATGTGGGGCTACACCTTC. It is translated as CASSKGQMWGYTF.